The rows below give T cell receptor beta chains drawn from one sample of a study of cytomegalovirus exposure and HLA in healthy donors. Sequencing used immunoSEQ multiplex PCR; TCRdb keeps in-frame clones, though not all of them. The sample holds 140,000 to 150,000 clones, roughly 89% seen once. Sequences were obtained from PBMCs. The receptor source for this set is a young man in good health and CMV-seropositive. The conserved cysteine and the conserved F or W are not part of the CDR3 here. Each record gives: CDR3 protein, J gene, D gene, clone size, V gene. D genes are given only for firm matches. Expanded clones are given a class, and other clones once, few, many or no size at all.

cdr3_aa: SVERDTYEAF
j_call: TRBJ1-1
d_call: NA
clone_size: once
v_call: TRBV29-1

cdr3_aa: ASNEGQGASEQY
j_call: TRBJ2-7
d_call: TRBD1
clone_size: NA
v_call: TRBV19

cdr3_aa: ASSLTGDYEQY
j_call: TRBJ2-7
d_call: TRBD1
clone_size: NA
v_call: TRBV13

cdr3_aa: ASSYSSRNYGYT
j_call: TRBJ1-2
d_call: NA
clone_size: once
v_call: TRBV6-5

cdr3_aa: ASSLRIDGGYT
j_call: TRBJ1-2
d_call: NA
clone_size: NA
v_call: TRBV2

cdr3_aa: ASSLTGVDSYGYT
j_call: TRBJ1-2
d_call: NA
clone_size: NA
v_call: TRBV5-5

cdr3_aa: ASSWRTEAF
j_call: TRBJ1-1
d_call: NA
clone_size: few
v_call: TRBV2

cdr3_aa: ASSFGLTEANYGYT
j_call: TRBJ1-2
d_call: NA
clone_size: NA
v_call: TRBV28

cdr3_aa: ASSPQRGGEQY
j_call: TRBJ2-7
d_call: TRBD2
clone_size: NA
v_call: TRBV19

cdr3_aa: SVVVDSADTIY
j_call: TRBJ1-3
d_call: NA
clone_size: NA
v_call: TRBV29-1

cdr3_aa: ASSLIDSRNQPQH
j_call: TRBJ1-5
d_call: NA
clone_size: NA
v_call: TRBV28

cdr3_aa: ASTGGRTGELF
j_call: TRBJ2-2
d_call: NA
clone_size: NA
v_call: TRBV2

cdr3_aa: ASSQASLRDSYNEQF
j_call: TRBJ2-1
d_call: NA
clone_size: once
v_call: TRBV4-1

cdr3_aa: ASSSPETGVSTDTQY
j_call: TRBJ2-3
d_call: TRBD1
clone_size: NA
v_call: TRBV7-9

cdr3_aa: ASLRPGGTEAF
j_call: TRBJ1-1
d_call: NA
clone_size: NA
v_call: TRBV18

cdr3_aa: ATSGLQGYYSNQPQH
j_call: TRBJ1-5
d_call: TRBD1
clone_size: NA
v_call: TRBV15

cdr3_aa: ASRPQGAFAEAF
j_call: TRBJ1-1
d_call: TRBD1
clone_size: NA
v_call: TRBV6-5

cdr3_aa: ASSPGLLTYNEQF
j_call: TRBJ2-1
d_call: NA
clone_size: NA
v_call: TRBV4-1

cdr3_aa: ASRGTGWNTEAF
j_call: TRBJ1-1
d_call: TRBD1
clone_size: few
v_call: TRBV28

cdr3_aa: ASSSTSTGFNQPQH
j_call: TRBJ1-5
d_call: NA
clone_size: NA
v_call: TRBV7-9

cdr3_aa: ASSARMEGNEQF
j_call: TRBJ2-1
d_call: NA
clone_size: NA
v_call: TRBV9

cdr3_aa: ASSAGLAGGWDEQF
j_call: TRBJ2-1
d_call: TRBD2
clone_size: NA
v_call: TRBV7-2

cdr3_aa: ASSFRRGNTIY
j_call: TRBJ1-3
d_call: NA
clone_size: NA
v_call: TRBV5-8

cdr3_aa: ASSQQGANQPQH
j_call: TRBJ1-5
d_call: NA
clone_size: NA
v_call: TRBV7-2

cdr3_aa: ASSLSRQGLGGYT
j_call: TRBJ1-2
d_call: NA
clone_size: NA
v_call: TRBV27

cdr3_aa: ASSLTGNNQPQH
j_call: TRBJ1-5
d_call: NA
clone_size: NA
v_call: TRBV5-1

cdr3_aa: ASSYDSSGANVLT
j_call: TRBJ2-6
d_call: NA
clone_size: NA
v_call: TRBV6-4

cdr3_aa: ASSDLPGDYEQY
j_call: TRBJ2-7
d_call: NA
clone_size: NA
v_call: TRBV5-4

cdr3_aa: ASLGGSPASPLH
j_call: TRBJ1-6
d_call: NA
clone_size: once
v_call: TRBV5-1

cdr3_aa: ASSVGRLWTDTQY
j_call: TRBJ2-3
d_call: TRBD2
clone_size: NA
v_call: TRBV9

cdr3_aa: ATTSPRGELF
j_call: TRBJ2-2
d_call: NA
clone_size: few
v_call: TRBV27

cdr3_aa: ASSSQTRRTDTQY
j_call: TRBJ2-3
d_call: NA
clone_size: NA
v_call: TRBV19

cdr3_aa: ARDRGGAIYNSPLH
j_call: TRBJ1-6
d_call: TRBD1
clone_size: NA
v_call: TRBV30

cdr3_aa: ASTLPGGAEGYT
j_call: TRBJ1-2
d_call: NA
clone_size: NA
v_call: TRBV7-2

cdr3_aa: ASSLEGNSPLH
j_call: TRBJ1-6
d_call: NA
clone_size: few
v_call: TRBV5-1

cdr3_aa: ASSQDGRDTEAF
j_call: TRBJ1-1
d_call: NA
clone_size: NA
v_call: TRBV4-1

cdr3_aa: ASSPSGQGYSPLH
j_call: TRBJ1-6
d_call: TRBD1
clone_size: NA
v_call: TRBV9

cdr3_aa: ASSLLSGSNQPQH
j_call: TRBJ1-5
d_call: NA
clone_size: NA
v_call: TRBV5-1

cdr3_aa: ASSSNWGNTIY
j_call: TRBJ1-3
d_call: NA
clone_size: NA
v_call: TRBV27

cdr3_aa: ASSPPRGGEQF
j_call: TRBJ2-1
d_call: NA
clone_size: NA
v_call: TRBV9

cdr3_aa: ASSLPGQGYSGNTIY
j_call: TRBJ1-3
d_call: TRBD1
clone_size: NA
v_call: TRBV7-6

cdr3_aa: ASSSRTPGPGYT
j_call: TRBJ1-2
d_call: NA
clone_size: NA
v_call: TRBV7-8

cdr3_aa: ASSQTANYGYT
j_call: TRBJ1-2
d_call: NA
clone_size: few
v_call: TRBV14

cdr3_aa: ASSLDGGTEAF
j_call: TRBJ1-1
d_call: NA
clone_size: NA
v_call: TRBV5-1

cdr3_aa: ASSLLSLQTGANTEAF
j_call: TRBJ1-1
d_call: TRBD1
clone_size: NA
v_call: TRBV28